These 16 T cell receptor beta chains share one sample of origin, sequenced in a study of blood T cell repertoires in COVID-19. Only in-frame clones appear in the TCRdb table, and some are missing; sequencing was by immunoSEQ multiplex PCR. The sample contains roughly 100,000 clones, approximately 86% of which appear only once. Material for sequencing was peripheral blood. The receptors here all came from a man between 50 and 59 years old with active or convalescent COVID-19.

This chain links TRBV7-2 with TRBJ2-7; D uncertain. The germline V gene has CDR1 SGHTA and CDR2 FQGNSA. The CDR3 totals 11 residues. Trimming removed 5 bases from V and 3 bases from J, with 5 bases in between. The CDR3 here is CASSLSYEQYF. For the CDR3, the DNA is TGTGCCAGCAGCCTAAGCTACGAGCAGTACTTC.

The rearrangement links TRBV18 to TRBJ2-2; 9 nucleotides line up with TRBD1. Per germline, CDR1 KGHSH and CDR2 LQKENI. The CDR3 consists of 15 residues. V shed 4 bases and J 4 bases; nucleotides not matched to a gene: 4. The CDR3 coding sequence is TGTGCCAGCTCACATGGACAGGGGCTCACCGGGGAGCTGTTTTTT. It is translated as CASSHGQGLTGELFF.

This rearrangement joins TRBV10-3 to TRBJ2-1; 8 nucleotides line up with TRBD2. CDR1 is ENHRY, CDR2 SYGVKD, per germline. J was trimmed by 7 bases and V by 6 bases; bases with no gene match: 5. The CDR3 has 13 amino acids. Here the CDR3 DNA reads TGTGCCATCAGCGGGGGGGCGGAAAATGAGCAGTTCTTC. This gives the protein CAISGGAENEQFF.

The chain employs TRBV6-6 and TRBJ1-2, with a possible D match to TRBD1 (6 bases). In germline, CDR1 is MNHNY, CDR2 SVGAGI (reference sequence). There are 14 residues in the CDR3. Trimming took off 2 bases at V and 4 bases at J, with 11 bases between the two ends. CDR3 sequence (DNA): TGTGCCAGCAGTTACCTCCTGGGGGCCTATGGCTACACCTTC. It yields the protein CASSYLLGAYGYTF.

The gene calls are TRBV29-1 and TRBJ2-3; 9 bases are a match to TRBD1. With V trimmed by 6 bases and J by 1 base, 14 bases remained unmatched. The CDR3 consists of 17 residues. Germline lookup yields CDR1 SQVTM and CDR2 ANQGSEA. The CDR3 bases are TGCAGCGTCTTGGGGGGACAGGGACACCGGGGCACAGATACGCAGTATTTT. It encodes CSVLGGQGHRGTDTQYF.

J is TRBJ2-2 and V is TRBV11-2, with 7 bases that match TRBD1. Trimming at V came to 0 bases and at J to 1 base, leaving 8 bases not matched to a gene. Looked up from germline, CDR1 is SGHAT and CDR2 is FQNNGV. This CDR3 is built from 18 residues. CDR3 sequence reads: CASSLDSPTGKNTGELFF. The CDR3 nucleotides are TGTGCCAGCAGCTTAGATTCCCCGACAGGGAAGAACACCGGGGAGCTGTTTTTT.

The rearrangement joins TRBV2 to TRBJ1-4; D is unresolved. Germline CDR1 SNHLY, CDR2 FYNNEI. Trimming cost V 6 bases and J 6 bases, with 14 bases left between them. The CDR3 runs to 14 residues. The CDR3 sequence: CASRRVGVDEKLFF. The CDR3 bases are TGTGCCAGCAGAAGAGTCGGGGTCGATGAAAAACTGTTTTTT.

On this clone: Different DNA sequences within this sample yield the same CDR3. The chain employs TRBV6-5 and TRBJ1-2; D is undetermined. Trimming pared 6 bases from V and 0 bases from J, leaving 8 bases between. Looked up from germline, CDR1 is MNHEY and CDR2 is SVGAGI. The CDR3 is 13 amino acids. CDR3 in amino acids: CASSLDSNYGYTF. The CDR3 bases are TGTGCCAGCAGCCTTGACTCTAACTATGGCTACACCTTC.

For this clone: This same CDR3 is encoded by further DNA sequences in the sample. The chain has TRBV6-5 and TRBJ2-2; possible D gene TRBD1, 5 bases. Trimming removed 2 bases at V and 7 bases at J, with 11 bases between. The CDR3 is 14 residues long. The germline V gene encodes CDR1 MNHEY and CDR2 SVGAGI. The CDR3 region has the DNA TGTGCCAGCAGTTACAGGGGCCGGGTCGGGGAGCTGTTTTTT. It encodes CASSYRGRVGELFF.

This rearrangement joins TRBV25-1 to TRBJ2-3; possibly TRBD1 for D (5 bases). V was clipped by 1 base and J by 7 bases, with 12 bases between them. Germline V lookup: CDR1 MGHDK, CDR2 SYGVNS. The CDR3 totals 14 residues. This CDR3 is CASSESTATNTQYF. In nucleotides, the CDR3 is TGTGCCAGCAGTGAATCGACAGCTACTAATACGCAGTATTTT.

The V call is TRBV19, the J call TRBJ1-2, with unresolved D. CDR1 is LNHDA and CDR2 is SQIVND in the germline V gene (reference sequence). The CDR3 sequence is 13 residues long. Trimming took off 4 bases at V and 2 bases at J, with 8 bases between the two ends. The CDR3: CASSRQRNYGYTF. Written as DNA, the CDR3 is TGTGCCAGTAGTAGGCAGAGGAACTATGGCTACACCTTC.

V and J are TRBV19 and TRBJ1-3; unclear D gene. This CDR3 comprises 14 residues. The ends were cut back, 8 bases at V and 4 bases at J, with 15 bases in the middle. CDR1 and CDR2 (germline): LNHDA, SQIVND (reference sequence). The chain's CDR3 is CASGVGGPGNTIYF. The CDR3 DNA reads as TGTGCCAGTGGCGTCGGAGGGCCGGGAAACACCATATATTTT.

The chain employs TRBV28 and TRBJ1-5; 10 positions match TRBD1. Germline V gene sequence: CDR1 MDHEN, CDR2 SYDVKM. The CDR3 length is 13 residues. The V gene end was trimmed by 10 bases and the J gene end by 5 bases; junction bases not matched to a gene: 5. The CDR3 protein is CATDRGGYQPQHF. The DNA for the CDR3 is TGTGCCACGGACAGGGGGGGTTATCAGCCCCAGCATTTT.

The V call is TRBV5-8, the J call TRBJ2-3; 9 bases line up with TRBD1. The CDR3 consists of 16 residues. V was pared by 3 bases and J by 4 bases, with 9 bases of the junction left unmatched. Per germline, CDR1 SGHTS and CDR2 YDEGEE. CDR3 sequence reads: CASSSGTGLGADTQYF. CDR3 sequence (DNA): TGTGCCAGCAGCTCGGGGACAGGGCTGGGGGCAGATACGCAGTATTTT.

A few counts support this clone. This chain joins TRBV5-1 and TRBJ1-2, with a tentative D call TRBD1 (6 bases). The V gene's germline CDR1 is SGHRS and CDR2 YFSETQ. CDR3 size: 14 residues. V was shortened by 1 base and J by 3 bases, with 10 bases between the two germline ends. The CDR3 nucleotides read TGCGCCAGCAGCTTGATGCCAGGGGACTATGGCTACACCTTC. It yields the protein CASSLMPGDYGYTF. The whole variable domain, filled in from reference TRBV5-1 and TRBJ1-2, reads KAGVTQTPRYLIKTRGQQVTLSCSPISGHRSVSWYQQTPGQGLQFLFEYFSETQRNKGNFPGRFSGRQFSNSRSEMNVSTLELGDSALYLCASSLMPGDYGYTFGSGTRLTVV.

The rearrangement joins TRBV12-3 or TRBV12-4 to TRBJ1-1, with D perhaps matching TRBD1 (5 bases). This CDR3 spans 13 amino acids. V shed 6 bases and J shed 4 bases, with 12 bases lying between them. The DNA of the CDR3 is TGTGCCAGCAGCCTTGGGGGGAGCACTGAAGCTTTCTTT. This gives the protein CASSLGGSTEAFF.